These T cell receptor beta chains were read from a single sample in a study of T cell changes during pregnancy in multiple sclerosis. Clones were sequenced by immunoSEQ multiplex PCR, and TCRdb holds only the in-frame ones, with some missing. The profile covers some 74,000 clones, with 80% to 95% appearing a single time and approximately 2.4% taken by the ten largest. The sample in question was peripheral blood, obtained before pregnancy. All receptors come from a female donor with multiple sclerosis, enrolled in a pregnancy study. The CDR3 runs from the conserved cysteine through the conserved F or W. A D gene is named only where the DNA matches it firmly. The listing skips clone size in some rows; elsewhere it reads once, few, many or a size class.

V gene: TRBV11-3; J gene: TRBJ2-1; D gene: .; clone size: .; CDR3 DNA: TGTGCCAGCGGACACCTCAATGAGCAGTTCTTC; CDR3 protein: CASGHLNEQFF
V gene: TRBV23-1; J gene: TRBJ2-7; D gene: .; clone size: .; CDR3 DNA: TGCGCCAGCAGTCGCGGCCGGGGCTCCTACGAGCAGTACTTC; CDR3 protein: CASSRGRGSYEQYF
V gene: TRBV5-6; J gene: TRBJ2-3; D gene: .; clone size: .; CDR3 DNA: TGTGCCAGCAGCTTTGCGGACATGCCCTCTGATACGCAGTATTTT; CDR3 protein: CASSFADMPSDTQYF
V gene: TRBV7-9; J gene: TRBJ2-1; D gene: TRBD1; clone size: .; CDR3 DNA: TGTGCCAGCAGCTTAGTTGACAGGGCTAATGAGCAGTTCTTC; CDR3 protein: CASSLVDRANEQFF
V gene: TRBV7-9; J gene: TRBJ2-7; D gene: .; clone size: once; CDR3 DNA: TGTGCCAGCAGGGCAAGGGGCGGTTCCTACGAGCAGTACTTC; CDR3 protein: CASRARGGSYEQYF
V gene: TRBV7-2; J gene: TRBJ2-1; D gene: .; clone size: .; CDR3 DNA: TGTGCCAGCAGCTATGACAGGAACAATGAGCAGTTCTTC; CDR3 protein: CASSYDRNNEQFF
V gene: TRBV7-2; J gene: TRBJ2-7; D gene: TRBD2; clone size: .; CDR3 DNA: TGTGCCAGCAGCAAGGCCAGCGGGAGCTACGAGCAGTACTTC; CDR3 protein: CASSKASGSYEQYF
V gene: TRBV4-1; J gene: TRBJ2-1; D gene: TRBD2; clone size: .; CDR3 DNA: TGCGCCAGCAGCCAGCAGGGACTAGCGGGCGGTGAGCAGTTCTTC; CDR3 protein: CASSQQGLAGGEQFF
V gene: TRBV6-5; J gene: TRBJ2-1; D gene: TRBD2; clone size: .; CDR3 DNA: TGTGCCAGCAGTCATACTAGCGGGTTCTACAATGAGCAGTTCTTC; CDR3 protein: CASSHTSGFYNEQFF
V gene: TRBV29-1; J gene: TRBJ2-1; D gene: TRBD2; clone size: .; CDR3 DNA: TGCAGCGTTGGTGGGGCCGGGACTAGCGGGAGGAGCTCCTACAATGAGCAGTTCTTC; CDR3 protein: CSVGGAGTSGRSSYNEQFF
V gene: TRBV7-2; J gene: TRBJ2-2; D gene: TRBD2; clone size: .; CDR3 DNA: TGTGCCAGCAGCTTAGCGGCGGGAGGGACCACCGGGGAGCTGTTTTTT; CDR3 protein: CASSLAAGGTTGELFF
V gene: TRBV5-1; J gene: TRBJ2-1; D gene: TRBD2; clone size: .; CDR3 DNA: TGCGCCAGCAGCTTCGGACTAGCGGTTTCGAGCTCCTACAATGAGCAGTTCTTC; CDR3 protein: CASSFGLAVSSSYNEQFF
V gene: TRBV5-1; J gene: TRBJ2-7; D gene: .; clone size: once; CDR3 DNA: TGCGCCAGCAGCCCCGAGCTCGCGGGCTCCTACGAGCAGTACTTC; CDR3 protein: CASSPELAGSYEQYF
V gene: TRBV9; J gene: TRBJ2-1; D gene: TRBD2; clone size: .; CDR3 DNA: TGTGCCAGAGGTAGCGGGAGGGACAGCTCCTACAATGAGCAGTTCTTC; CDR3 protein: CARGSGRDSSYNEQFF
V gene: TRBV6-6; J gene: TRBJ2-1; D gene: .; clone size: .; CDR3 DNA: TGTGCCAGCGAGGAGCTTCACTCCTACAATGAGCAGTTCTTC; CDR3 protein: CASEELHSYNEQFF
V gene: TRBV5-5; J gene: TRBJ1-1; D gene: .; clone size: few; CDR3 DNA: TGTGCCAGCAGCCTTGACAGGTCGAGTGAAGCTTTCTTT; CDR3 protein: CASSLDRSSEAFF
V gene: TRBV7-2; J gene: TRBJ2-7; D gene: TRBD2; clone size: .; CDR3 DNA: TGTGCCAGCAGCTTAGAAGGCGGGAGGGTTGGGTACGAGCAGTACTTC; CDR3 protein: CASSLEGGRVGYEQYF
V gene: TRBV27; J gene: TRBJ2-1; D gene: .; clone size: .; CDR3 DNA: TGTGCCAGCAGTTTAAGAGGGAGAGAGCAGTTCTTC; CDR3 protein: CASSLRGREQFF
V gene: TRBV6-1; J gene: TRBJ2-7; D gene: .; clone size: .; CDR3 DNA: TGTGCCAGCAGTGGGGTTGGGGGCAGGGGCCTCGAGCAGTACTTC; CDR3 protein: CASSGVGGRGLEQYF
V gene: TRBV9; J gene: TRBJ2-1; D gene: TRBD2; clone size: .; CDR3 DNA: TGTGCCAGCAGCGGACGTATAGCGGGAGCAATCACCCCCCACAATGAGCAGTTCTTC; CDR3 protein: CASSGRIAGAITPHNEQFF
V gene: TRBV6-1; J gene: TRBJ1-5; D gene: .; clone size: .; CDR3 DNA: TGTGCCAGCAGGGTAGCAGGGCCAAGGGGCCAGCCCCAGCATTTT; CDR3 protein: CASRVAGPRGQPQHF
V gene: TRBV6-6; J gene: TRBJ1-5; D gene: TRBD1; clone size: .; CDR3 DNA: TGTGCCAGCAGTAACCACAGGGGGGGGATTAATCAGCCCCAGCATTTT; CDR3 protein: CASSNHRGGINQPQHF
V gene: TRBV5-1; J gene: TRBJ2-7; D gene: TRBD2; clone size: .; CDR3 DNA: TGCGCCAGCAGCTCAGCCATAGACGGGAGGGCCTACGAGCAGTACTTC; CDR3 protein: CASSSAIDGRAYEQYF
V gene: TRBV27; J gene: TRBJ2-1; D gene: TRBD1; clone size: once; CDR3 DNA: TGTGCCAGCAGCCAGTCCGGGACAGGGGGTCCCAGCTCCTACAATGAGCAGTTCTTC; CDR3 protein: CASSQSGTGGPSSYNEQFF
V gene: TRBV5-1; J gene: TRBJ2-3; D gene: TRBD2; clone size: .; CDR3 DNA: TGCGCCAGCAGGGCGGGAGGGGTAGGTACGCAGTATTTT; CDR3 protein: CASRAGGVGTQYF
V gene: TRBV5-4; J gene: TRBJ2-7; D gene: .; clone size: .; CDR3 DNA: TGTGCCAGCAGCAAAATACCTAGGGAGAAAGGCTCCTACGAGCAGTACTTC; CDR3 protein: CASSKIPREKGSYEQYF
V gene: TRBV19; J gene: TRBJ2-7; D gene: TRBD2; clone size: .; CDR3 DNA: TGTGCCAGTAGTTCAAGACTAGCGCACCACTCCTACGAGCAGTACTTC; CDR3 protein: CASSSRLAHHSYEQYF
V gene: TRBV6-5; J gene: TRBJ2-5; D gene: .; clone size: .; CDR3 DNA: TGTGCCAGCAGTTACTCGTCAGGGCCGGGCGAGACCCAGTACTTC; CDR3 protein: CASSYSSGPGETQYF
V gene: TRBV7-2; J gene: TRBJ2-7; D gene: TRBD2; clone size: .; CDR3 DNA: TGTGCCAGCAGCTTCACCGGGACTAGTTATGAGCAGTACTTC; CDR3 protein: CASSFTGTSYEQYF
V gene: TRBV9; J gene: TRBJ2-7; D gene: .; clone size: .; CDR3 DNA: TGTGCCAGCAGCCCCTCCGTAGGAGCGGAGACCTACGAGCAGTACTTC; CDR3 protein: CASSPSVGAETYEQYF
V gene: TRBV18; J gene: TRBJ2-7; D gene: .; clone size: .; CDR3 DNA: TGTGCCAGCTCACCACCCGGTTACGAGCAGTACTTC; CDR3 protein: CASSPPGYEQYF
V gene: TRBV14; J gene: TRBJ1-2; D gene: .; clone size: .; CDR3 DNA: TGTGCCAGCAGCCAAGGGGGGGTGGATGGCTACACCTTC; CDR3 protein: CASSQGGVDGYTF
V gene: TRBV29-1; J gene: TRBJ1-2; D gene: .; clone size: .; CDR3 DNA: TGCAGCGTTGATCTCCTAGGCAGACTCTATGGCTACACCTTC; CDR3 protein: CSVDLLGRLYGYTF
V gene: TRBV7-3; J gene: TRBJ2-1; D gene: TRBD1; clone size: .; CDR3 DNA: TGTGCCAGCAGCTCAGACAGGGGACTTAGGGATGAGCAGTTCTTC; CDR3 protein: CASSSDRGLRDEQFF
V gene: TRBV10-2; J gene: TRBJ1-1; D gene: .; clone size: few; CDR3 DNA: TGCGCCAGCCGGGACTTCTCGAACACTGAAGCTTTCTTT; CDR3 protein: CASRDFSNTEAFF
V gene: TRBV5-6; J gene: TRBJ2-2; D gene: TRBD1; clone size: once; CDR3 DNA: TGTGCCAGCAGCACAACCGGGACAGGGCTCACCGGGGAGCTGTTTTTT; CDR3 protein: CASSTTGTGLTGELFF
V gene: TRBV7-9; J gene: TRBJ2-1; D gene: TRBD2; clone size: .; CDR3 DNA: TGTGCCAGCAGGCAAGCGGGAGGGCCTCAGGGTGAGCAGTTCTTC; CDR3 protein: CASRQAGGPQGEQFF
V gene: TRBV5-1; J gene: TRBJ1-4; D gene: .; clone size: .; CDR3 DNA: TGCGCCAGCCCTGTCCGAAAAACTGTTTTT; CDR3 protein: CASPVRKTVF
V gene: TRBV7-9; J gene: TRBJ1-2; D gene: .; clone size: .; CDR3 DNA: TGTGCCAGCAGCTTAGGGGCGGGGCAGGATAACTATGGCTACACCTTC; CDR3 protein: CASSLGAGQDNYGYTF
V gene: TRBV7-3; J gene: TRBJ2-7; D gene: .; clone size: .; CDR3 DNA: TGTGCCAGCAGCTTAGATGAAGGGGGCGAGCAGTACTTC; CDR3 protein: CASSLDEGGEQYF
V gene: TRBV7-9; J gene: TRBJ2-2; D gene: .; clone size: .; CDR3 DNA: TGTGCCAGCAACAACAGGGCGAACACCGGGGAGCTGTTTTTT; CDR3 protein: CASNNRANTGELFF
V gene: TRBV2; J gene: TRBJ2-5; D gene: .; clone size: .; CDR3 DNA: TGTGCCAGCATTCGACGACAGAATATACTTCAAGAGACCCAGTACTTC; CDR3 protein: CASIRRQNILQETQYF
V gene: TRBV6-1; J gene: TRBJ1-1; D gene: .; clone size: .; CDR3 DNA: TGTGCCAGCCGGGTCCTATTTTCGACTGAAGCTTTCTTT; CDR3 protein: CASRVLFSTEAFF
V gene: TRBV9; J gene: TRBJ2-2; D gene: TRBD1; clone size: .; CDR3 DNA: TGTGCCAGCAGCGGACCACAGGGGGTGACCGGGGAGCTGTTTTTT; CDR3 protein: CASSGPQGVTGELFF
V gene: TRBV7-2; J gene: TRBJ1-1; D gene: TRBD1; clone size: .; CDR3 DNA: TGTGCCAGCAGCTTAAATCCAGGGGGCGCGAGAGCTTTCTTT; CDR3 protein: CASSLNPGGARAFF
V gene: TRBV6-1; J gene: TRBJ1-2; D gene: .; clone size: .; CDR3 DNA: TGTGCCAGCAGTGACGATACCAGGGGTTCGTCGAGCACCTTC; CDR3 protein: CASSDDTRGSSSTF
V gene: TRBV7-2; J gene: TRBJ2-7; D gene: TRBD2; clone size: .; CDR3 DNA: TGTGCCAGCAGGGGACTAGCGGGAGCCTACGAGCAGTACTTC; CDR3 protein: CASRGLAGAYEQYF
V gene: TRBV13; J gene: TRBJ1-1; D gene: .; clone size: .; CDR3 DNA: TGTGCCAGCAGCTTACCAGGACAGTCGAACACTGAAGCTTTCTTT; CDR3 protein: CASSLPGQSNTEAFF
V gene: TRBV7-9; J gene: TRBJ2-3; D gene: TRBD1; clone size: .; CDR3 DNA: TGTGCCAGCAGCTCGGGACAGGGGGCCGATACGCAGTATTTT; CDR3 protein: CASSSGQGADTQYF
V gene: TRBV11-2; J gene: TRBJ2-1; D gene: TRBD1; clone size: .; CDR3 DNA: TGTGCCAGCAGCTTACGGGACAGACTTGACAATGAGCAGTTCTTC; CDR3 protein: CASSLRDRLDNEQFF
V gene: TRBV6-4; J gene: TRBJ2-2; D gene: .; clone size: .; CDR3 DNA: TGTGCCAGCAGTAGCGGAGACACCGGGGAGCTGTTTTTT; CDR3 protein: CASSSGDTGELFF
V gene: TRBV28; J gene: TRBJ1-2; D gene: TRBD1; clone size: .; CDR3 DNA: TGTGCCAGCAGTCCCCGGGGGACAGTACGCGGCTACACCTTC; CDR3 protein: CASSPRGTVRGYTF
V gene: TRBV30; J gene: TRBJ2-3; D gene: .; clone size: .; CDR3 DNA: TGTGCCTGGAGTGCTATTGGGGAGCGGGCCACAGATACGCAGTATTTT; CDR3 protein: CAWSAIGERATDTQYF